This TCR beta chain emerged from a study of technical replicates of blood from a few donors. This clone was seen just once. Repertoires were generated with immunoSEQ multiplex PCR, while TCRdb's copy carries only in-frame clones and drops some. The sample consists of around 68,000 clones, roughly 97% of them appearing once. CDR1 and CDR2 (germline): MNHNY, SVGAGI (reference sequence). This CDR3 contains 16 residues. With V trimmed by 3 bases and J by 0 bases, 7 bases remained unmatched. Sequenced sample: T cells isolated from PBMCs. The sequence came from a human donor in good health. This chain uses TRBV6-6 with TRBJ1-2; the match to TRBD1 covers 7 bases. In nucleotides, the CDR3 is TGTGCCAGCAGTTATTTGGACAGGATAGCTAACTATGGCTACACCTTC. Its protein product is CASSYLDRIANYGYTF.